These T cell receptor beta chains were read from a single sample in a study of cytomegalovirus exposure and HLA in healthy donors. Here immunoSEQ multiplex PCR was the method, and the copy in TCRdb shows in-frame clones only, minus some. The repertoire consists of about 140,000 clones, with 60% to 80% occurring once and the leading ten covering 2% to 2.5%. The sample taken for sequencing was PBMCs. Receptors were obtained from a young man in good health and CMV-seronegative. The CDR3 runs from the conserved cysteine through the conserved F or W. A D gene is named only where the DNA matches it firmly. Size is omitted from some rows. Given values are once, few, many or a class for expanded clones.

>TRBV4-1|TRBJ1-3|once|TRBD1
TGCGCCAGCAGCCAACCCATCGCAGGGGGCGCGTCTGGAAACACCATATATTTT
CASSQPIAGGASGNTIYF
>TRBV25-1|TRBJ2-7|few|-
TGTGCCAGCAGTGAATCTACCCCGCCGGCGGAGTACTCCTACGAGCAGTACTTC
CASSESTPPAEYSYEQYF
>TRBV5-4|TRBJ2-3|once|-
TGTGCCAGCAGCTTGTATACAGGCCCTAGGGTGGATACGCAGTATTTT
CASSLYTGPRVDTQYF
>TRBV23-1|TRBJ2-1|-|-
TGCGCCAGCACCCTTCCGAGGGAGTTTTCTGGGAATGAGCAGTTCTTC
CASTLPREFSGNEQFF
>TRBV5-1|TRBJ2-2|-|TRBD2
TGCGCCAGCAATCGTGCCGGGACTAGCGGAGCGAGGTGGAACACCGGGGAGCTGTTTTTT
CASNRAGTSGARWNTGELFF
>TRBV11-3|TRBJ2-7|-|-
TGTGCCAGCAGCTTCCGTACGCCAGTTTCATCCTACGAGCAGTACTTC
CASSFRTPVSSYEQYF
>TRBV5-1|TRBJ2-7|-|TRBD1
TGCGCCAGCAGCTTGCATGGACAGGGGAGTGAGCAGTACTTC
CASSLHGQGSEQYF
>TRBV6-6|TRBJ1-3|-|TRBD1
TGTGCCAGCAGTTCCTCCGGGACAGGGGCCGGAAACACCATATATTTT
CASSSSGTGAGNTIYF
>TRBV5-4|TRBJ2-3|once|TRBD1
TGTGCCAGCAGCCCCGGGACAGTGACAGATACGCAGTATTTT
CASSPGTVTDTQYF
>TRBV2|TRBJ2-7|-|TRBD2
TGTGCCAGCAGTGAGGTGGCTAGCGGGAGGGGCTACGAGCAGTACTTC
CASSEVASGRGYEQYF
>TRBV30|TRBJ1-1|-|TRBD1
TGTGCCTGGAGTGTACAGGGGGAGGCTTTCTTT
CAWSVQGEAFF
>TRBV5-1|TRBJ1-5|-|TRBD1
TGCGCCAGCAGCTTGGGGGACAGAAATCAGCCCCAGCATTTT
CASSLGDRNQPQHF
>TRBV18|TRBJ2-7|-|TRBD2
TGTGCCAGCTCACCGACTAGCGGGAGGGCCAGCGAGCAGTACTTC
CASSPTSGRASEQYF
>TRBV30|TRBJ2-7|-|-
TGTGCCTGGAGTTTACCGAGGCAGGGTCTGCGGCCCGAGCAGTACTTC
CAWSLPRQGLRPEQYF
>TRBV6-1|TRBJ1-2|-|TRBD1
TGTGCCAGCAGGGAAACGGGGACAGCCTTC
CASRETGTAF
>TRBV5-5|TRBJ2-7|-|-
TGTGCCAGCAGCTTGGAATCCATTGGTGTTTTCCCCTACGAGCAGTACTTC
CASSLESIGVFPYEQYF
>TRBV27|TRBJ1-2|-|TRBD1
TGTGCCAGCAGTTTAAGCGACAGGGTCAATGGCTACACCTTC
CASSLSDRVNGYTF
>TRBV19|TRBJ2-7|once|TRBD1
TGTGCCACGACAGGGGTAGGGGAGCAGTACTTC
CATTGVGEQYF
>TRBV25-1|TRBJ2-2|-|-
TGTGCCAGCAGCGACAGTACCGGGGAGCTGTTTTTT
CASSDSTGELFF
>TRBV7-2|TRBJ2-7|-|-
TGTGCCAGCAGCCTAGTATTGCGGAGTTCCACCTACGAGCAGTACTTC
CASSLVLRSSTYEQYF
>TRBV2|TRBJ2-7|-|TRBD1
TGTGCCAGCAGTGTCCACGACAGGGGGCTACACGAGCAGTACTTC
CASSVHDRGLHEQYF
>TRBV12-5|TRBJ1-1|-|-
TGTGCTAGTGGTTTACGGGAGGGTAATGGAGCTGGATTGAACACTGAAGCTTTCTTT
CASGLREGNGAGLNTEAFF
>TRBV5-8|TRBJ1-5|-|-
TGTGCCAGCAGCTTGGAACCAGTTAATCAGCCCCAGCATTTT
CASSLEPVNQPQHF
>TRBV13|TRBJ2-5|once|TRBD1
TGTGCCAGCAGCCGAGAGGACAGGGGGCGCATGGAGACCCAGTACTTC
CASSREDRGRMETQYF
>TRBV27|TRBJ2-7|once|TRBD1
TGTGCCAGCAGTTTTGGGACAGGGGGCTACGAGCAGTACTTC
CASSFGTGGYEQYF
>TRBV4-1|TRBJ2-7|few|TRBD2
TGCGCCAGCAGCCCTACTAGCGGGAACTACGAGCAGTACTTC
CASSPTSGNYEQYF
>TRBV5-1|TRBJ1-2|once|-
TGCGCCAGCAGCTTGGCGGGGGAGCGTTACTATGGCTACACCTTC
CASSLAGERYYGYTF